This T cell receptor beta chain derives from a study of patients and donors after allogeneic stem cell transplantation (dated by TCRdb to about 2020). Notes on this clonotype: Its antigen is still unknown. No base quality values were provided; no much bigger clone lies one nucleotide off.

The method behind the library was RT-PCR. Sequencing relied on a NextSeq 550. TCRdb handled the public reads itself, with Q25 trimming in fastp and clone calling in MiXCR, and kept productive beta chains. For every CDR3 protein sequence, its rows merge into one entry that carries the most common genes and DNA. Present in this sample are 400,000 to 450,000 distinct CDR3 sequences, roughly 16% of which were seen just once. The ten biggest clones cover about 7% of the sample. The CDR3 holds 13 amino acids from the cysteine to the phenylalanine. The kept DNA is CDR3 alone, 39 bases in frame from the first base. CDR1 and CDR2 are read off the germline V gene (reference sequence) as LNHNV and YYDKDF. Trimming at the junction amounts to 0 bases on V and 9 bases on J, and the germline ends lie 12 bases apart.

Rearrangement joined TRBV15 to TRBJ2-7, with a weak D call of TRBD2 (5 bases match). Specimen: blood, either unsorted or a sorted T cell fraction (not recorded which). The sequence came from a human donor who was either an allogeneic HSCT recipient or a stem cell or donor lymphocyte infusion donor (not recorded which). It is not recorded whose cells these are; they may come from a transplant donor. The CDR3 region reads CATSREVWRPQYF. The sequence in DNA is TGTGCCACCAGCAGAGAAGTATGGAGGCCGCAGTACTTC.